One T cell receptor beta chain is described in this entry. Its target is not known. This sample stems from a study of cytomegalovirus exposure and HLA in healthy donors. General study points: Presence/absence analyses supposed approximately even sequencing depth among donors. Despite most TCR sequences being rare, some public TCRs occurred in many donors.

CDR1 and CDR2 from the germline V gene are LNHNV and YYDKDF (reference sequence). V was pared by 3 bases and J by 4 bases, with 1 base of the junction left unmatched. The CDR3 is 13 amino acids. With 60 Vbeta and 13 Jbeta primers, the PCR was carried out. Assay: immunoSEQ multiplex PCR; the TCRdb copy retains only in-frame clones and omits some. The sample has approximately 180,000 clones; around 85% are singletons. The sequence was obtained from a man between 18 and 29 years old in good health and CMV-seronegative. The rearrangement uses TRBV15 and TRBJ2-7; 9 bases are a match to TRBD1. The sequenced sample consisted of PBMCs. The CDR3, as DNA: TGTGCCACCAGCAGCGGGACAGGGTACGAGCAGTACTTC. This gives the protein CATSSGTGYEQYF.